This T cell receptor (beta chain) was retrieved from a study of early T cells in non-severe SARS-CoV-2 infection. For the study at large: Investigators sequenced bulk RNA drawn from unsorted whole blood, and chains remained unpaired. General study results and limits: Private and CD4 specificities were missed by VDJdb matching, skewed to anti-spike CD8.

This clonotype came up many times. Its antigen is not identified. The ends lost 4 bases at V and 3 bases at J; junction bases unmatched: 5. This CDR3 comprises 14 residues. Germline lookup yields CDR1 SEHNR and CDR2 FQNEAQ (reference sequence). Individual cDNA molecules received unique molecular identifiers. In TCRdb, the 5' RACE reads were re-called with MiXCR into one record per CDR3 protein. The sample shows about 40,000 distinct CDR3 sequences, 4.7% of them seen only once. The gene calls are TRBV7-9 and TRBJ1-2, with 7 positions matching TRBD1. Input material: whole blood. This TCR was recovered from an adult who was a healthcare worker with PCR-confirmed SARS-CoV-2 infection or an uninfected control (not recorded which). CDR3 sequence reads: CASSSTGTDYGYTF. CDR3 nucleotides: TGTGCCAGCAGCTCTACCGGGACAGACTATGGCTACACCTTC. The full variable domain, with the rest looked up from reference TRBV7-9 and TRBJ1-2, is DTGVSQNPRHKITKRGQNVTFRCDPISEHNRLYWYRQTLGQGPEFLTYFQNEAQLEKSRLLSDRFSAERPKGSFSTLEIQRTEQGDSAMYLCASSSTGTDYGYTFGSGTRLTVV.